At least ten counts were recorded for the clone carrying this T cell receptor (beta chain). Antigen unknown. The sample belongs to a study of neurological immune-mediated disorders. Overall study findings and caveats: One cluster of related CDR3 sequences contained, by phylogenetic grouping, the repertoires of 18 of 34 multiple sclerosis patients and formed a possible signature.

CDR3 length: 15 amino acids. Germline values: CDR1 MNHEY, CDR2 SVGAGI. V trimming: 7 bases; J trimming: 8 bases; junction bases outside the gene matches: 6. Unsorted libraries were prepared from 2 million PBMCs that had been stored at -80 C. TCRdb reanalysed the 5' RACE reads using MiXCR and keeps one entry per CDR3 protein. Of tens of thousands of distinct CDR3 sequences detected, 2.6% appear once; the ten largest clones hold roughly 1.2%. The TCR was taken from a woman younger than 45 with multiple sclerosis. The rearrangement uses TRBV6-5 and TRBJ2-1; 15 bases agree with TRBD2. The specimen sequenced was PBMCs. CDR3 sequence reads: CASINGLAGGHEQFF. The CDR3 DNA is TGTGCCAGCATCAACGGACTAGCGGGAGGGCATGAGCAGTTCTTC.